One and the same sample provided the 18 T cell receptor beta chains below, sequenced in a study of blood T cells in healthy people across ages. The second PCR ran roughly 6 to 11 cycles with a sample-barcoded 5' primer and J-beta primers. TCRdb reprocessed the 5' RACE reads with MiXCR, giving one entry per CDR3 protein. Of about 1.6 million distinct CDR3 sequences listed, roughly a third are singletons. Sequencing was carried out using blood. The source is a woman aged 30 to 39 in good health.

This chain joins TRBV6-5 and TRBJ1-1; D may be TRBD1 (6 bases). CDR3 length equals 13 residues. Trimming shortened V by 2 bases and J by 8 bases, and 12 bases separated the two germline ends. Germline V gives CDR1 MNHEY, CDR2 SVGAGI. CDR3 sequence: CASSYQGISEAFF. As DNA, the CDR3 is TGTGCCAGCAGTTACCAGGGGATATCAGAAGCTTTCTTT.

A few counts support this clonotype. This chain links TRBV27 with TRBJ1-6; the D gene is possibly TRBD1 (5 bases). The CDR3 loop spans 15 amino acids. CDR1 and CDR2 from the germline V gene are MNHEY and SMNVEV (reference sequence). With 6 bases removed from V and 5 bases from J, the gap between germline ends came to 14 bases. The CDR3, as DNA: TGTGCCAGCAGCCCTCAGCGGGGCAATAATTCACCCCTCCACTTT. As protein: CASSPQRGNNSPLHF.

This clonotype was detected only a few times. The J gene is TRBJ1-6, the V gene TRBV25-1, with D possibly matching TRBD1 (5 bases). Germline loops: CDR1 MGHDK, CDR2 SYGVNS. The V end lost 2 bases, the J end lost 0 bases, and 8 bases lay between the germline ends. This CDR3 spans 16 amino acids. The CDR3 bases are TGTGCCAGCAGTGAAATTGGGACCTCCTATAATTCACCCCTCCACTTT. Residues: CASSEIGTSYNSPLHF.

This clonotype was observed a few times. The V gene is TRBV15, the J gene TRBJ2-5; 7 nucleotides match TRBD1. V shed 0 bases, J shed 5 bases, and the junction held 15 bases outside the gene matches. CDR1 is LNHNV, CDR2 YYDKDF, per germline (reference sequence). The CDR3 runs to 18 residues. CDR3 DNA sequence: TGTGCCACCAGCAGAGATATGCAGGGGGTGAATCAGGGGGAGACCCAGTACTTC. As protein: CATSRDMQGVNQGETQYF.

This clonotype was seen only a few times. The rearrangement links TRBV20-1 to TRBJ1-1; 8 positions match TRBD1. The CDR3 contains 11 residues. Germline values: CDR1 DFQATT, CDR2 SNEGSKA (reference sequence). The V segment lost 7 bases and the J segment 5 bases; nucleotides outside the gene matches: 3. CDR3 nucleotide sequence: TGCAGTGGGCAGGGGGCAACTGAAGCTTTCTTT. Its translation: CSGQGATEAFF.

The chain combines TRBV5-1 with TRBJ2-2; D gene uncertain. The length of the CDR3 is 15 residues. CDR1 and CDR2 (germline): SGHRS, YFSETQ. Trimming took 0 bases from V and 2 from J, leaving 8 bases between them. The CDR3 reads CASSLAQPNTGELFF. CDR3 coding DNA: TGCGCCAGCAGCTTGGCCCAGCCCAACACCGGGGAGCTGTTTTTT. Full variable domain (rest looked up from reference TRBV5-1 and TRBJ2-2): KAGVTQTPRYLIKTRGQQVTLSCSPISGHRSVSWYQQTPGQGLQFLFEYFSETQRNKGNFPGRFSGRQFSNSRSEMNVSTLELGDSALYLCASSLAQPNTGELFFGEGSRLTVL.

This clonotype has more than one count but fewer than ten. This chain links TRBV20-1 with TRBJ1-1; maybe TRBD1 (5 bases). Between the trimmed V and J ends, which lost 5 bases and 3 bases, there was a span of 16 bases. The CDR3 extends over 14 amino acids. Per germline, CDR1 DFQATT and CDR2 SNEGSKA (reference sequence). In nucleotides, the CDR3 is TGCAGTGCTCCGCGTGTGGGGGTTTACACTGAAGCTTTCTTT. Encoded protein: CSAPRVGVYTEAFF.

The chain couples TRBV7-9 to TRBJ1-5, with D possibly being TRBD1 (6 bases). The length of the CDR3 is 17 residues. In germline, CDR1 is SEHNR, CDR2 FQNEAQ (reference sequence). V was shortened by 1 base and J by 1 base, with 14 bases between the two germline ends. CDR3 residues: CASSLGSGQPSNQPQHF. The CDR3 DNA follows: TGTGCCAGCAGCTTAGGCAGTGGACAGCCAAGCAATCAGCCCCAGCATTTT.

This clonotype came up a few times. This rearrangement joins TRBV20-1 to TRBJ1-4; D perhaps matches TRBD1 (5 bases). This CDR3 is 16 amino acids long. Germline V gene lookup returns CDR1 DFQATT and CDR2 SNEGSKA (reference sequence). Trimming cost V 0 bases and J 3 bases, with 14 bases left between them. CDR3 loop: CSARDFFTGANEKLFF. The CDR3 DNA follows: TGCAGTGCTAGAGATTTTTTTACGGGGGCTAATGAAAAACTGTTTTTT.

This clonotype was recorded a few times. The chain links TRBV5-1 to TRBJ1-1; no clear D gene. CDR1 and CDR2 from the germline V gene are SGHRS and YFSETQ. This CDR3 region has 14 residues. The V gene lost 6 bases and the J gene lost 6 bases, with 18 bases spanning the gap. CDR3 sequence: CASNVESDNAEAFF. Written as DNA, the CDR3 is TGCGCCAGCAACGTAGAGAGTGATAACGCTGAAGCTTTCTTT. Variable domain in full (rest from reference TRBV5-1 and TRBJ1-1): KAGVTQTPRYLIKTRGQQVTLSCSPISGHRSVSWYQQTPGQGLQFLFEYFSETQRNKGNFPGRFSGRQFSNSRSEMNVSTLELGDSALYLCASNVESDNAEAFFGQGTRLTVV.

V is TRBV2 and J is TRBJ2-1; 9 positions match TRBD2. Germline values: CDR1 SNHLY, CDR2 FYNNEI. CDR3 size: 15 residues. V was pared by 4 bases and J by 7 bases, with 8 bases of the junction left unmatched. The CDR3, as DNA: TGTGCCAGCAGTGCGGCTAGCGGGATAGGGAATGAGCAGTTCTTC. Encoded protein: CASSAASGIGNEQFF.

The CDR3 reads CASSLGSGSGRQPQHF. The DNA for the CDR3 is TGTGCCAGCAGCTTAGGATCCGGCTCCGGGCGACAGCCCCAGCATTTT. The rearrangement uses TRBV7-9 and TRBJ1-5; D is uncertain. CDR1 and CDR2 (germline): SEHNR, FQNEAQ (reference sequence). Trimming removed 1 base at V and 7 bases at J, with 17 bases between. This CDR3 spans 16 amino acids.

The CDR3 coding sequence is TGCAGTGCAAGGGCCCCTCGCGGCACCGGGGAGCTGTTTTTT. Protein product: CSARAPRGTGELFF. The V and J genes are TRBV20-1 and TRBJ2-2, with unresolved D. In germline, CDR1 is DFQATT, CDR2 SNEGSKA (reference sequence). CDR3 length equals 14 residues. The V and J ends lost 6 bases and 4 bases respectively, with 15 bases between them.

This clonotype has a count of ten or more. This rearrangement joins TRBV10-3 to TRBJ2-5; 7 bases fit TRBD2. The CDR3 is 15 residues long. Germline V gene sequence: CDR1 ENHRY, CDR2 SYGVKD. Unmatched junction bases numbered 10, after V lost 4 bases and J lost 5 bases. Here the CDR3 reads CAISARLRGEETQYF. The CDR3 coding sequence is TGTGCCATCAGTGCCAGACTACGGGGGGAGGAGACCCAGTACTTC.

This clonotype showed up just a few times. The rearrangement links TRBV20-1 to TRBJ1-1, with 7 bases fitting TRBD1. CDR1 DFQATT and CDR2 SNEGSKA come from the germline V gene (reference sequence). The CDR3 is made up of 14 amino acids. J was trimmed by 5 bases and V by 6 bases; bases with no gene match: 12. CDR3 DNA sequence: TGCAGTGCCCGTTCGGACAGGATTACTACTGAAGCTTTCTTT. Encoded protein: CSARSDRITTEAFF.

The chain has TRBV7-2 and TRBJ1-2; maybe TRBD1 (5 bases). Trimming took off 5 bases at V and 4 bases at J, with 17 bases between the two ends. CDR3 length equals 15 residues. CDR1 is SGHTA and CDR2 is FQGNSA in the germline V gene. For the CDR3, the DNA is TGTGCCAGCAGCCCCGGTAGGGGATGGCTCTATGGCTACACCTTC. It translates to CASSPGRGWLYGYTF.

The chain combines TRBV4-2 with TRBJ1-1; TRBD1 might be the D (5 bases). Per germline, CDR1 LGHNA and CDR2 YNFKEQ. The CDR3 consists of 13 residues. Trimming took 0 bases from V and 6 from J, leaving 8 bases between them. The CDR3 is CASSQDLGPEAFF. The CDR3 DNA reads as TGTGCCAGCAGCCAAGATCTGGGGCCTGAAGCTTTCTTT.

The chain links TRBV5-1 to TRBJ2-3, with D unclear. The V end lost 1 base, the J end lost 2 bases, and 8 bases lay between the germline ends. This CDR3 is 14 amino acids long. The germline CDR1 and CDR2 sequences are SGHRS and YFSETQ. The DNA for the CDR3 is TGCGCCAGCAGCTTGAACCGACCCACAGATACGCAGTATTTT. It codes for CASSLNRPTDTQYF.